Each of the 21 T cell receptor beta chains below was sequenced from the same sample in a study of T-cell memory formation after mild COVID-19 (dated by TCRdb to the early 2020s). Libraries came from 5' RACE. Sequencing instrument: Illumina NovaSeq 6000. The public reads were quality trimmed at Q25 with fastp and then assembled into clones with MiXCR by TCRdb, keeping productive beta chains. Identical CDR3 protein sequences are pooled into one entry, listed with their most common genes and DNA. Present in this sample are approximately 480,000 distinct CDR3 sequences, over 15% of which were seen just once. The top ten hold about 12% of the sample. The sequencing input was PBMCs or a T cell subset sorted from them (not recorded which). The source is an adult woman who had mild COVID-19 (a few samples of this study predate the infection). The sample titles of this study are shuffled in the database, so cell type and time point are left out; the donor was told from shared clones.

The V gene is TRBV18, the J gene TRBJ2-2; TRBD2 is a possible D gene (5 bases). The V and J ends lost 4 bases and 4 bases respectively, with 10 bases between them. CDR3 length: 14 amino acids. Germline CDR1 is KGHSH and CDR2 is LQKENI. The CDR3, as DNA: TGTGCCAGCTCACTACCGGGGAGCACCGGGGAGCTGTTTTTT. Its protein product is CASSLPGSTGELFF.

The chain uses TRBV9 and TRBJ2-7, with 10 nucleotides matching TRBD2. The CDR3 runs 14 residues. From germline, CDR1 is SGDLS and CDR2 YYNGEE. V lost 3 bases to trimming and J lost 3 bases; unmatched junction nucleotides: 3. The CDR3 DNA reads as TGTGCCAGCAGCGATTCTAGCGGGAGCTACGAGCAGTACTTC. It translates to CASSDSSGSYEQYF.

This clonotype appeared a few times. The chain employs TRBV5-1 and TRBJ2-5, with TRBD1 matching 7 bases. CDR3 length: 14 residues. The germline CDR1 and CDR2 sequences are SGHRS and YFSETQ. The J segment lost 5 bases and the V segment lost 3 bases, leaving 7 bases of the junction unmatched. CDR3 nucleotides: TGCGCCAGCAGCTCGACAGGGAAATCGGAGACCCAGTACTTC. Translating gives CASSSTGKSETQYF.

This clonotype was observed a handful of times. The CDR3 coding sequence is TGTGCCAGCAGCTTAGATCCTAGTAGAACAGATACGCAGTATTTT. This gives the protein CASSLDPSRTDTQYF. This chain links TRBV11-3 with TRBJ2-3; unclear D gene. Germline values: CDR1 SGHNT, CDR2 YENEEA. This CDR3 has 15 amino acids. Trimming removed 0 bases from V and 3 bases from J, with 10 bases in between.

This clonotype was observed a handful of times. For the CDR3, the DNA is TGCGCCAGCAGCCAAGGCAGGGGCGACCAAGAGACCCAGTACTTC. It translates to CASSQGRGDQETQYF. V and J are TRBV4-1 and TRBJ2-5; TRBD1 might be the D (6 bases). This CDR3 contains 15 residues. With 1 base removed from V and 0 bases from J, the gap between germline ends came to 9 bases. The germline CDR1 and CDR2 sequences are MGHRA and YSYEKL.

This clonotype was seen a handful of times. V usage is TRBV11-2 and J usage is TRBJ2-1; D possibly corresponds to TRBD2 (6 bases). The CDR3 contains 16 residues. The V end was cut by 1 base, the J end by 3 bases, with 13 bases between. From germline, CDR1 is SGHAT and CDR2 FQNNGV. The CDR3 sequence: CASSLGSSGIYNEQFF. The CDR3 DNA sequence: TGTGCCAGCAGCTTAGGAAGTAGCGGAATCTACAATGAGCAGTTCTTC.

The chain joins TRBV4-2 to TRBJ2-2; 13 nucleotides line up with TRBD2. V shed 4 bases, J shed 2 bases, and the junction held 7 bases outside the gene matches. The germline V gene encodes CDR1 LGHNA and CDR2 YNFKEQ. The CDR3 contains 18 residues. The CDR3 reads CASSPNGLAGDNTGELFF. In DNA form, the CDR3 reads TGTGCCAGCAGCCCAAACGGACTAGCGGGAGACAACACCGGGGAGCTGTTTTTT.

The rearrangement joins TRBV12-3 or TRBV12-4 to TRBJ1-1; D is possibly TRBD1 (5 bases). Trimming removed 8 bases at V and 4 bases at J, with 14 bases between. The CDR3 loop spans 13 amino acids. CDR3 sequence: CASGSTGGTEAFF. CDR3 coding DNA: TGTGCCAGCGGTTCCACCGGGGGCACTGAAGCTTTCTTT.

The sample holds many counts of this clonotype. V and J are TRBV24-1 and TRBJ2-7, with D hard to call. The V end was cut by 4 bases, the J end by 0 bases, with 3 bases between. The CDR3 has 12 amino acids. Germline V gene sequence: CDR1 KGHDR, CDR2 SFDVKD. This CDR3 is CATSDNSYEQYF. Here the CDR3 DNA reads TGTGCCACCAGTGACAACTCCTACGAGCAGTACTTC.

CDR3 amino acids: CASSRAGGNQPQHF. As DNA, the CDR3 is TGTGCCAGCAGTCGTGCGGGGGGGAATCAGCCCCAGCATTTT. The V and J genes are TRBV3-1 and TRBJ1-5, with D possibly matching TRBD1 (5 bases). Germline-derived CDR1 and CDR2 are LGHDT and YNNKEL (reference sequence). V lost 6 bases to trimming and J lost 4 bases, with 13 bases between them. This CDR3 spans 14 amino acids.

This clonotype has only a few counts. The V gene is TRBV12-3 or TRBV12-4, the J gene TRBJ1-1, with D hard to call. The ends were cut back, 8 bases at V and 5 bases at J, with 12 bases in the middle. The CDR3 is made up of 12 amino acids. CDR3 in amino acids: CASRFGETEAFF. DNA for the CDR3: TGTGCCAGCCGCTTTGGGGAAACTGAAGCTTTCTTT.

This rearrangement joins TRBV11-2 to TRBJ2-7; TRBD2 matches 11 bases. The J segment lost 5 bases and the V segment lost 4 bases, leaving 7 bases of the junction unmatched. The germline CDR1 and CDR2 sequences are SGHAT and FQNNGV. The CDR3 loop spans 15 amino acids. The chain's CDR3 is CASSWLAGGVNEQYF. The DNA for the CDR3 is TGTGCCAGCAGCTGGCTAGCGGGGGGAGTAAACGAGCAGTACTTC. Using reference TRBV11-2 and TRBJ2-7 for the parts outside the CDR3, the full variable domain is EAGVAQSPRYKIIEKRQSVAFWCNPISGHATLYWYQQILGQGPKLLIQFQNNGVVDDSQLPKDRFSAERLKGVDSTLKIQPAKLEDSAVYLCASSWLAGGVNEQYFGPGTRLTVT.

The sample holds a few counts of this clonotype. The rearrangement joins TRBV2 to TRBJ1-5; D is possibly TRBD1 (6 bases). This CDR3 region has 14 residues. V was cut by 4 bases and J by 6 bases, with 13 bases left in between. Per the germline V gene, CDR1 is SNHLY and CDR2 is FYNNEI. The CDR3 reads CASSGLQGTQPQHF. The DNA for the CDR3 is TGTGCCAGCAGTGGCCTACAGGGAACTCAGCCCCAGCATTTT.

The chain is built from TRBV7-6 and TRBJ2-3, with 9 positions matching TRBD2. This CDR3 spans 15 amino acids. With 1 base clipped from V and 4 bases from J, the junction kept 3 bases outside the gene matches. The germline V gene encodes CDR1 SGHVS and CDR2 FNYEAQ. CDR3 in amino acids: CASSLGGLASDTQYF. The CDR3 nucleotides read TGTGCCAGCAGCTTAGGAGGACTAGCGTCAGATACGCAGTATTTT.

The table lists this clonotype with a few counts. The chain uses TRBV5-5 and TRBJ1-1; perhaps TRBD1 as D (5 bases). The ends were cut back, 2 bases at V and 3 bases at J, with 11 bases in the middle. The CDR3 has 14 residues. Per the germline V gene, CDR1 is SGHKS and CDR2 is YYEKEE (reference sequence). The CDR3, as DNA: TGTGCCAGCAGCTTAAGACAGAGAGACACTGAAGCTTTCTTT. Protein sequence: CASSLRQRDTEAFF.

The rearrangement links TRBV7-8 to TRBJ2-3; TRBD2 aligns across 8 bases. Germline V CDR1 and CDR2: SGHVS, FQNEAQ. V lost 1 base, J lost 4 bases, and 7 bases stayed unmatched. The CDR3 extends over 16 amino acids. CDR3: CASSLGSLAGADTQYF. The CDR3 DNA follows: TGTGCCAGCAGCTTAGGGTCCCTAGCGGGCGCAGATACGCAGTATTTT.

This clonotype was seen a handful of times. CDR3 sequence: CASSQGGGGIAGLMRQYF. The CDR3 DNA reads as TGTGCCAGCAGCCAAGGAGGGGGCGGAATAGCGGGGCTCATGAGGCAGTACTTC. The V gene is TRBV14, the J gene TRBJ2-7; a possible D gene is TRBD2 (8 bases). CDR3 length: 18 residues. Germline CDR1 reads SGHDN; CDR2 reads FVKESK. Trimming stripped 1 base from V and 9 bases from J, with 28 bases between.

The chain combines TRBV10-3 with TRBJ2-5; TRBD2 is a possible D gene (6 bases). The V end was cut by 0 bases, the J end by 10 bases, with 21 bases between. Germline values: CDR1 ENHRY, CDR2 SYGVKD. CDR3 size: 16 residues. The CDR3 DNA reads TGTGCCATCAGTGAGTCGTCCTGGGGAGGTGCTAGGGACCAGTACTTC. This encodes CAISESSWGGARDQYF.

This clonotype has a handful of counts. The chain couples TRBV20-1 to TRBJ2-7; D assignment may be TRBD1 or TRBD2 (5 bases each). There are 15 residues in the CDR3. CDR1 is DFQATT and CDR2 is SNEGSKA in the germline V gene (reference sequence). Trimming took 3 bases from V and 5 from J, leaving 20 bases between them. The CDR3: CSASRGDPYGDEQYF. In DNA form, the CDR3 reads TGCAGTGCTAGTAGAGGGGACCCCTACGGGGACGAGCAGTACTTC.

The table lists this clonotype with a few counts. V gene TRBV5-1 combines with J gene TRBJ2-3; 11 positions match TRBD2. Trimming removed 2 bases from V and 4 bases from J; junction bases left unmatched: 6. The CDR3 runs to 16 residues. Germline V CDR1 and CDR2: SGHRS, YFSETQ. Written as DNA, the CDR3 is TGCGCCAGCAGCTTAATGACTAGCGGGGCGGCAGATACGCAGTATTTT. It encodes CASSLMTSGAADTQYF.

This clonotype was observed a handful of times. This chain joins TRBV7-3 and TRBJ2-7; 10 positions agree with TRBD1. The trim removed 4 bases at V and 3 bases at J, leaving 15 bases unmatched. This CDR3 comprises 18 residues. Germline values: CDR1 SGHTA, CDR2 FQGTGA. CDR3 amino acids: CASSCNIKAGQGIYEQYF. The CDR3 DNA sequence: TGTGCCAGCAGCTGCAACATAAAAGCGGGACAGGGGATCTACGAGCAGTACTTC.